This entry concerns a single T cell receptor beta chain. Measured with immunoSEQ multiplex PCR; TCRdb has only the in-frame clones, and not every one. The sample holds about 350,000 clones; 75% to 90% are singletons and the top ten take about 5%. Germline CDR1 and CDR2: LNHNV and YYDKDF (reference sequence). V was shortened by 0 bases and J by 4 bases, with 15 bases between the two germline ends. The CDR3 is 16 amino acids. The sample originates from a study of Ad26.COV2.S vaccination and SARS-CoV-2 variants. Noted treatment: some 20 received Ad26.COV2.S at low or high dose, single or two shots; about five received placebo; per-sample allocation not given. Sample collection was performed on day 63 after the first vaccine or placebo injection.

The source is a person aged 18 to 65 who received the Ad26.COV2.S COVID-19 vaccine or a placebo. This chain uses TRBV15 with TRBJ1-2; no firm D call. The material sequenced was peripheral blood, taken in a trial of Ad26.COV2.S vaccine versus placebo. CDR3 nucleotides: TGTGCCACCAGCAGAGATCCCGGAGCTCGGAGCTATGGCTACACCTTC. Translation gives CATSRDPGARSYGYTF.